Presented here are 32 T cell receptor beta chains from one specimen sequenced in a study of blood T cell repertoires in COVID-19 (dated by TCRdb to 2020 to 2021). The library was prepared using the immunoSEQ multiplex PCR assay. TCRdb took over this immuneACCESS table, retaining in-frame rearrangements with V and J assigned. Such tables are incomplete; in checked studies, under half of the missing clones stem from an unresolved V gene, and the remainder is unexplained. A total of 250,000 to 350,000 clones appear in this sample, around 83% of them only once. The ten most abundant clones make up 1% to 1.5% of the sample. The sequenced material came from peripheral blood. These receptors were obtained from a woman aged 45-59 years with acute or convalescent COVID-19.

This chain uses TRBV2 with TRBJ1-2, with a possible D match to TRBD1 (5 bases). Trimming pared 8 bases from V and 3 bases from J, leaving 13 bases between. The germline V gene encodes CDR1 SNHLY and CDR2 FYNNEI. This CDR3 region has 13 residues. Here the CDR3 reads CASVVGGDYGYTF. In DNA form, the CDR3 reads TGTGCCAGCGTTGTGGGGGGGGACTATGGCTACACCTTC.

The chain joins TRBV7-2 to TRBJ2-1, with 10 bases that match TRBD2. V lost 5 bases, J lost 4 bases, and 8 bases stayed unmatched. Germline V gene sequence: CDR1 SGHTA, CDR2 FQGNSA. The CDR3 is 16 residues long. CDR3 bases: TGTGCCAGCAGCCCCCTAGCGGGAGCGGGTTACAATGAGCAGTTCTTC. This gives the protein CASSPLAGAGYNEQFF.

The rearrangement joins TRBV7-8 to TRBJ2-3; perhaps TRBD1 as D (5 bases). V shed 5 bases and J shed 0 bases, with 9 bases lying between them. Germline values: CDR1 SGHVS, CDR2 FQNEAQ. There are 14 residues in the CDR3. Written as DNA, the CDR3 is TGTGCCAGCAGCCGAGACAGAAGCACAGATACGCAGTATTTT. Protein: CASSRDRSTDTQYF.

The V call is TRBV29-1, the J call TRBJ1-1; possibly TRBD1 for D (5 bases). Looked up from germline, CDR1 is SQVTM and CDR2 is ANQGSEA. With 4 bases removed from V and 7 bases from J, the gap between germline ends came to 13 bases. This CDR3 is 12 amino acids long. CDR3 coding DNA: TGCAGCGTTGGGGGGGTAGAAGGTGAAGCTTTCTTT. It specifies CSVGGVEGEAFF.

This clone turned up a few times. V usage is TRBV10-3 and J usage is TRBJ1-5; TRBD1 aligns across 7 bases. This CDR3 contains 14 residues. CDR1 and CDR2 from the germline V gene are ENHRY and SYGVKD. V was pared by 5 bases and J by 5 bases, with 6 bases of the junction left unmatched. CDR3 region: CAISQTGADQPQHF. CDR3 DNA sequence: TGTGCCATCAGTCAAACAGGGGCGGATCAGCCCCAGCATTTT.

CDR3 region: CASSGTSAQETQYF. In nucleotides, the CDR3 is TGTGCCAGCTCCGGGACTAGCGCTCAAGAGACCCAGTACTTC. The V gene is TRBV7-2, the J gene TRBJ2-5; 10 bases map to TRBD2. Germline assignment: CDR1 SGHTA and CDR2 FQGNSA. With 8 bases clipped from V and 2 bases from J, the junction kept 5 bases outside the gene matches. The CDR3 length is 14 residues.

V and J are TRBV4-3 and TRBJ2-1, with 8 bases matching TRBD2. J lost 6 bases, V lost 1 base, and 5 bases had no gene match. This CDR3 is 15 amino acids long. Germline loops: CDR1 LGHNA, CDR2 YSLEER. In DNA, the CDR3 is TGCGCCAGCAGCCAAGGGTCCGGGACTAGCAATGAGCAGTTCTTC. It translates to CASSQGSGTSNEQFF.

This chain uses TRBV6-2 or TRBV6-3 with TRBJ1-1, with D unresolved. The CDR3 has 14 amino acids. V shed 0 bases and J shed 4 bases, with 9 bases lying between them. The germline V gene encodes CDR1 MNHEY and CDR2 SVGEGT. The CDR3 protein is CASSYSGGGTEAFF. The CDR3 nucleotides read TGTGCCAGCAGTTACTCGGGAGGTGGCACTGAAGCTTTCTTT.

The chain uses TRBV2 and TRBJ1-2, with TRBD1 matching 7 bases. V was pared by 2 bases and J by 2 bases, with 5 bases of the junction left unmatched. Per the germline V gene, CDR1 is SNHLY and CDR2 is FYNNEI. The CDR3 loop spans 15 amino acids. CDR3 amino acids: CASSEWATGNYGYTF. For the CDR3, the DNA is TGTGCCAGCAGTGAATGGGCGACAGGGAACTATGGCTACACCTTC.

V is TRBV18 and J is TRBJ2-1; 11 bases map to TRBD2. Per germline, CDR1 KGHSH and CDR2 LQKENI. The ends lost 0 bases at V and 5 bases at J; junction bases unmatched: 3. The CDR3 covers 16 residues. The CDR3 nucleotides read TGTGCCAGCTCACCACCGGGACTAGCGGCCAACAATGAGCAGTTCTTC. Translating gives CASSPPGLAANNEQFF.

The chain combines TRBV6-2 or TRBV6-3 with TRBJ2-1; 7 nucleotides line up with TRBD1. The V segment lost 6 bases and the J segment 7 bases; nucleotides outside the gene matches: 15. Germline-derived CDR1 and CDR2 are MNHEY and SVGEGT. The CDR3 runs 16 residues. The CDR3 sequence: CASSPEGQPSTNEQFF. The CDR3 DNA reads TGTGCCAGCAGCCCTGAGGGACAGCCATCGACTAATGAGCAGTTCTTC.

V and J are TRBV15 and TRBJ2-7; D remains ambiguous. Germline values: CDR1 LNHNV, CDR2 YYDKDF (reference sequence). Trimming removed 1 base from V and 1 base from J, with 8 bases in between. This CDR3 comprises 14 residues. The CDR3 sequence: CATSRGLHSYEQYF. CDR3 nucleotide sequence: TGTGCCACCAGCAGAGGGCTCCATTCCTACGAGCAGTACTTC.

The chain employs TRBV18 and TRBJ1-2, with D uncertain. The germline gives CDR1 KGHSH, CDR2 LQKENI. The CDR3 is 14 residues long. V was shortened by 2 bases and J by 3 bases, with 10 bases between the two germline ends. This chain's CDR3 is CASSPNRQDYGYTF. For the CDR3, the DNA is TGTGCCAGCTCACCAAATCGGCAGGACTATGGCTACACCTTC.

CDR3 region: CASSSDRERLYEQYF. CDR3 bases: TGTGCCAGCAGCTCGGACAGGGAAAGATTGTACGAGCAGTACTTC. The rearrangement joins TRBV7-2 to TRBJ2-7; 8 positions agree with TRBD1. The CDR3 is made up of 15 amino acids. Trimming took 4 bases from V and 4 from J; bases not matched to a gene: 9. Germline lookup yields CDR1 SGHTA and CDR2 FQGNSA.

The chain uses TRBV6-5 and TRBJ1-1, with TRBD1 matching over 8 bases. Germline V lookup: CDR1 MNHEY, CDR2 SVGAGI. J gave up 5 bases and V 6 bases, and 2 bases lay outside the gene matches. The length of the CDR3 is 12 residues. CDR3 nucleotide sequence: TGTGCCAGCAGGACAGGGGCTACTGAAGCTTTCTTT. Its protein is CASRTGATEAFF.

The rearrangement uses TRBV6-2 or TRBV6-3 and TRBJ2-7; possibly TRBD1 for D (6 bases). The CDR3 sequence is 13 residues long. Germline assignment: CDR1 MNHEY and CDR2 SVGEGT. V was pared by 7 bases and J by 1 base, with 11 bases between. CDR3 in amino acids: CASIPGQSYEQYF. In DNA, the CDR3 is TGTGCCAGCATCCCGGGACAATCCTACGAGCAGTACTTC.

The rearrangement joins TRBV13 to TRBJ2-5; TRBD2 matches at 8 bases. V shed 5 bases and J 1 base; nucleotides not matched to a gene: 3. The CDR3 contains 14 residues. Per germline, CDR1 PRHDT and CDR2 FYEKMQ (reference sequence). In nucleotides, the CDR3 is TGTGCCAGCAGCCCCCGGGGGGGCCAAGAGACCCAGTACTTC. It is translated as CASSPRGGQETQYF.

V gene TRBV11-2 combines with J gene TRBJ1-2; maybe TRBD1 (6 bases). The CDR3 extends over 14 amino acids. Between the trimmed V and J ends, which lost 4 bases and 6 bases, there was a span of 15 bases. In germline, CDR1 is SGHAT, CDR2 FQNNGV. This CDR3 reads CASSSISGENGYTF. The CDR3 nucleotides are TGTGCCAGCAGCTCGATATCAGGGGAAAATGGCTACACCTTC.

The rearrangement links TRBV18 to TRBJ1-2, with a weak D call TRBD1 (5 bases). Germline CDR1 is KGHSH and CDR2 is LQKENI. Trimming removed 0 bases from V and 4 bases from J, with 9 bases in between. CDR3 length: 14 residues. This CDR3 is CASSPPGGGYGYTF. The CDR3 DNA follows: TGTGCCAGCTCACCACCGGGGGGTGGCTATGGCTACACCTTC.

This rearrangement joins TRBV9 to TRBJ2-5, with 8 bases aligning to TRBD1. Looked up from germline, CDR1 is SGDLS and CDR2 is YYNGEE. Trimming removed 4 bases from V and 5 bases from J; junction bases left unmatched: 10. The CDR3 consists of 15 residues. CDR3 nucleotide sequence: TGTGCCAGCAGCCCCCGGGACAGGTGGGCGGAGACCCAGTACTTC. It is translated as CASSPRDRWAETQYF.

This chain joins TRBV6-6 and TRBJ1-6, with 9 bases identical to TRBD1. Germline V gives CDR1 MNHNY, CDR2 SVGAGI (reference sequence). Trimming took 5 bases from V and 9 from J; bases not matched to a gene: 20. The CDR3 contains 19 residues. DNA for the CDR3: TGTGCCAGCAGTCCTAAGGGCTTGGTCACCGGGACAGGGACTTCACCCCTCCACTTT. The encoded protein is CASSPKGLVTGTGTSPLHF.

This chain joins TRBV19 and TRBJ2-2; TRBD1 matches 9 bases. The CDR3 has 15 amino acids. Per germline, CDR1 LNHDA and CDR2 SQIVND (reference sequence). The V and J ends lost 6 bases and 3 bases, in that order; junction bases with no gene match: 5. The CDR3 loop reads CASRDRGEDTGELFF. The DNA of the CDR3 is TGTGCCAGTAGGGACAGGGGAGAAGACACCGGGGAGCTGTTTTTT.

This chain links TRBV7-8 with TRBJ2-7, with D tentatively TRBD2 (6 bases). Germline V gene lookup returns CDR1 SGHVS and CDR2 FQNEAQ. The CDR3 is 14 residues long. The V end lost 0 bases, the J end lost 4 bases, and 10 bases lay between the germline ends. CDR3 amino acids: CASSLAPGRYEQYV. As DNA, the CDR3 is TGTGCCAGCAGCTTAGCTCCAGGGAGGTACGAGCAGTACGTC.

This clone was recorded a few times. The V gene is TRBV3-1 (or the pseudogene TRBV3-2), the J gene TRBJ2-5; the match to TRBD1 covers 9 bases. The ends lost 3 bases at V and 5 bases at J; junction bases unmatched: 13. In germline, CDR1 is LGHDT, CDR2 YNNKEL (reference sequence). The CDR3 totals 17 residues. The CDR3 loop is CASSQALRDRVKETQYF. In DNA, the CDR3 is TGTGCCAGCAGCCAGGCCCTCCGGGACAGGGTGAAGGAGACCCAGTACTTC.

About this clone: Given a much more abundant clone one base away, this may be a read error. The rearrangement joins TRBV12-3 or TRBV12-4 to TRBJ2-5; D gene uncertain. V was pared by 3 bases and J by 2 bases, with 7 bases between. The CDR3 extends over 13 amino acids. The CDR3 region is CASSFNSQETQYF. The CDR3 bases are TGTGCCAGCAGTTTTAACAGTCAAGAGACCCAGTACTTC.

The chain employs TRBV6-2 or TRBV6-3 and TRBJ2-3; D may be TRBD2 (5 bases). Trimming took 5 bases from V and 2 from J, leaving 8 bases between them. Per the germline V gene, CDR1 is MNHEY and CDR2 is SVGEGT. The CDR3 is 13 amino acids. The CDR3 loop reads CASSPGNTDTQYF. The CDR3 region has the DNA TGTGCCAGCAGTCCCGGGAACACAGATACGCAGTATTTT.

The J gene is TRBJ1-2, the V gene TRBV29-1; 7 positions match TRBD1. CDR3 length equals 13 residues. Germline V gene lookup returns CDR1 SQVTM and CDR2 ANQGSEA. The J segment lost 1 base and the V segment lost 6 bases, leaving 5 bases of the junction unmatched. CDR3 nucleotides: TGCAGCGTGACAGGGAGCCGTAACTATGGCTACACCTTC. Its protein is CSVTGSRNYGYTF.

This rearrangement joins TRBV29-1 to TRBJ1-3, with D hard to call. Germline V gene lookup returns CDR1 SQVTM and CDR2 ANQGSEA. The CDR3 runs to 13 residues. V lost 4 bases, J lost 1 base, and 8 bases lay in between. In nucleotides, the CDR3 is TGCAGCGTTGCGGAGGCTTCTGGAAACACCATATATTTT. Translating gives CSVAEASGNTIYF.

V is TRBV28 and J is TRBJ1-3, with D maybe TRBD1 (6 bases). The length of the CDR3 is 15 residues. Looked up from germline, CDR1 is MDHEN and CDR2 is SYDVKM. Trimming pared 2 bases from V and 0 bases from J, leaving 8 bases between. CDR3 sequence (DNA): TGTGCCAGCAGTTTAGGGGGCAGCTCTGGAAACACCATATATTTT. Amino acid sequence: CASSLGGSSGNTIYF.

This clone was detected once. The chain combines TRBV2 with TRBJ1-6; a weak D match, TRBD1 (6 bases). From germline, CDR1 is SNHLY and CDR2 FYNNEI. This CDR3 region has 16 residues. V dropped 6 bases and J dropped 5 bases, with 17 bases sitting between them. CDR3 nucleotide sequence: TGTGCCAGCAGGGACGGGAGGAGGGGGAATAATTCACCCCTCCACTTT. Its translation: CASRDGRRGNNSPLHF.

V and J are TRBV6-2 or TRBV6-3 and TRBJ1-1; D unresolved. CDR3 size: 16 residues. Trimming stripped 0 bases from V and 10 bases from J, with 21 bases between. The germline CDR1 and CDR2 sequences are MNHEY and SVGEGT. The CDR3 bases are TGTGCCAGCAGTTACTCCACAGTCCCTCCCCTCCACGGAGCTTTCTTT. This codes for CASSYSTVPPLHGAFF.

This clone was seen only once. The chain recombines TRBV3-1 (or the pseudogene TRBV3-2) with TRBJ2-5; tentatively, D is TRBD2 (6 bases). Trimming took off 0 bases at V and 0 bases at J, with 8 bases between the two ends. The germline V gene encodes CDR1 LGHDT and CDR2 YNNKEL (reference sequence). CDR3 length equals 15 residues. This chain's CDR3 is CASSQDGGDQETQYF. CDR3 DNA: TGTGCCAGCAGCCAAGACGGCGGGGACCAAGAGACCCAGTACTTC.